This T cell receptor beta chain emerged from a study of Graves' ophthalmopathy and Graves' hyperthyroidism. Amplification of the TCR beta CDR3 regions used RNA transcripts (as template). Investigators did first-round RT-PCR with HTBI primers, then second-round multiplex PCR. Via MiXCR, TCRdb re-called the multiplex PCR reads, giving one row per CDR3 protein. The sample lists about 390,000 distinct CDR3 sequences, just over 15% occurring once. This clonotype was counted ten times or more. This TCR came from a woman aged 18-29 years with stable Graves' hyperthyroidism. The sample comprised peripheral blood.

The CDR3 coding sequence is TGTGCCAGCAGCTTAGCAGGGGGCAGGATGGGTTCCTACGAGCAGTACTTC. Translating it yields CASSLAGGRMGSYEQYF. The rearrangement uses TRBV13 and TRBJ2-7, with 8 bases lining up with TRBD1. V shed 1 base, J shed 1 base, and the junction held 9 bases outside the gene matches. Per germline, CDR1 PRHDT and CDR2 FYEKMQ (reference sequence). The length of the CDR3 is 17 residues.